The 25 T cell receptor beta chains below all came from one sample that was sequenced in a study of response to subunit inactivated influenza vaccine. TCRdb re-called the RT-PCR reads with MiXCR, one entry per CDR3 protein. The data contain hundreds of thousands of distinct CDR3 sequences, more than 15% of them singletons. This sample comprised PBMCs from blood, obtained 11 to 12 days after vaccination. These receptors were obtained from a man aged 50 to 59 who received an inactivated influenza vaccine.

The rearrangement links TRBV7-8 to TRBJ1-5; a weak D match, TRBD1 (5 bases). CDR3 length: 13 amino acids. Looked up from germline, CDR1 is SGHVS and CDR2 is FQNEAQ. Trimming cost V 5 bases and J 9 bases, with 14 bases left between them. CDR3: CASSIQGVRPQHF. CDR3 nucleotides: TGTGCCAGCAGCATCCAGGGTGTCCGGCCCCAGCATTTT. Based on the CDR3 plus reference TRBV7-8 and TRBJ1-5, the full variable domain is GAGVSQSPRYKVAKRGQDVALRCDPISGHVSLFWYQQALGQGPEFLTYFQNEAQLDKSGLPSDRFFAERPEGSVSTLKIQRTQQEDSAVYLCASSIQGVRPQHFGDGTRLSIL.

The chain links TRBV2 to TRBJ2-3; 12 nucleotides line up with TRBD2. Germline assignment: CDR1 SNHLY and CDR2 FYNNEI. Trimming at V came to 5 bases and at J to 2 bases, leaving 8 bases not matched to a gene. The CDR3 loop spans 17 amino acids. CDR3 loop: CASSPMTSGGHTDTQYF. CDR3 bases: TGTGCCAGCAGTCCAATGACTAGCGGGGGCCACACAGATACGCAGTATTTT.

This clonotype has just a few counts. CDR3 sequence: CASLALAGGSYEQYF. The CDR3 coding sequence is TGTGCCAGCCTAGCACTAGCGGGGGGTTCCTACGAGCAGTACTTC. The chain carries TRBV11-2 and TRBJ2-7, with 12 bases fitting TRBD2. Germline CDR1 is SGHAT and CDR2 is FQNNGV. The V gene end was trimmed by 8 bases and the J gene end by 1 base; junction bases not matched to a gene: 6. The CDR3 runs to 15 residues.

The rearrangement joins TRBV12-3 or TRBV12-4 to TRBJ1-6, with TRBD1 as a possible D gene (5 bases). The CDR3 consists of 14 residues. Trimming pared 7 bases from V and 10 bases from J, leaving 17 bases between. CDR3 in DNA: TGTGCCAGCAAGGACGCGGGGGAGGGCTCACCCCTCCACTTT. It codes for CASKDAGEGSPLHF.

This chain's CDR3 is CASSDQLETQYF. The CDR3 nucleotides read TGCGCCAGCAGCGATCAATTAGAGACCCAGTACTTC. This sequence joins TRBV5-1 and TRBJ2-5, with D unclear. This CDR3 region has 12 residues. Trimming took 4 bases from V and 4 from J, leaving 8 bases between them. Germline V gives CDR1 SGHRS, CDR2 YFSETQ.

This clonotype turned up a few times. The V gene is TRBV3-1, the J gene TRBJ1-2; no clear D. This CDR3 has 14 amino acids. V dropped 3 bases and J dropped 8 bases, with 16 bases sitting between them. Germline CDR1 reads LGHDT; CDR2 reads YNNKEL (reference sequence). CDR3: CASSHLRPLHGYTF. The CDR3 bases are TGTGCCAGCAGCCATCTCCGGCCCCTCCACGGCTACACCTTC.

This clonotype was seen only a few times. V gene TRBV25-1 combines with J gene TRBJ2-1, with 10 bases fitting TRBD2. The CDR3 is made up of 21 amino acids. Trimming took 1 base from V and 7 from J; bases not matched to a gene: 22. Germline CDR1 is MGHDK and CDR2 is SYGVNS. The CDR3 sequence is CASSEFKGISSGRFSLNEQFF. The CDR3 DNA sequence: TGTGCCAGCAGTGAATTTAAAGGGATCAGTAGCGGGAGGTTCTCTCTTAATGAGCAGTTCTTC.

CDR3 loop: CASSPQGGGTANEQFF. CDR3 sequence (DNA): TGTGCCAGCTCACCCCAGGGCGGGGGGACGGCGAATGAGCAGTTCTTC. The chain is built from TRBV18 and TRBJ2-1, with 8 nucleotides matching TRBD2. V was clipped by 3 bases and J by 7 bases; unmatched bases: 11. The CDR3 loop spans 16 amino acids. Germline loops: CDR1 KGHSH, CDR2 LQKENI. Complete variable domain (other parts from reference TRBV18 and TRBJ2-1): NAGVMQNPRHLVRRRGQEARLRCSPMKGHSHVYWYRQLPEEGLKFMVYLQKENIIDESGMPKERFSAEFPKEGPSILRIQQVVRGDSAAYFCASSPQGGGTANEQFFGPGTRLTVL.

This clonotype was counted ten times or more. Written as DNA, the CDR3 is TGCAGTGCTGATGGACTAGCGGGAGGGCCTAGTGGTGAGCAGTTCTTC. It is translated as CSADGLAGGPSGEQFF. V usage is TRBV20-1 and J usage is TRBJ2-1; 15 bases line up with TRBD2. After removal of 5 bases from V and 9 bases from J, the junction contained 11 bases not matched to a gene. This CDR3 has 16 amino acids. Germline V gene sequence: CDR1 DFQATT, CDR2 SNEGSKA (reference sequence).

This clonotype turned up a few times. The V and J genes are TRBV2 and TRBJ2-7, with D uncertain. CDR3 length: 14 amino acids. V lost 3 bases to trimming and J lost 5 bases, with 14 bases between them. Germline V lookup: CDR1 SNHLY, CDR2 FYNNEI. DNA of the CDR3: TGTGCCAGCAGTGACCTTACCGGGTGGCACGAGCAGTACTTC. Its translation is CASSDLTGWHEQYF.

The chain combines TRBV20-1 with TRBJ2-1, with TRBD2 identical over 7 bases. The germline gives CDR1 DFQATT, CDR2 SNEGSKA (reference sequence). The ends lost 4 bases at V and 7 bases at J; junction bases unmatched: 7. The CDR3 covers 13 residues. The DNA for the CDR3 is TGCAGTGCTAAGGGACTACGAGGGAATGAGCAGTTCTTC. Its protein product is CSAKGLRGNEQFF.

This chain uses TRBV19 with TRBJ1-1; no clear D gene. The CDR3 consists of 15 residues. CDR1 and CDR2 from the germline V gene are LNHDA and SQIVND (reference sequence). V shed 3 bases and J shed 6 bases, with 17 bases lying between them. The CDR3 coding sequence is TGTGCCAGTAGTATCGTAGAACGGCCCCCCGCTGAAGCTTTCTTT. Translated: CASSIVERPPAEAFF.

The chain recombines TRBV7-9 with TRBJ2-1; no firm D call. Trimming took 1 base from V and 4 from J, leaving 14 bases between them. CDR3 length: 16 amino acids. CDR1 and CDR2 (germline): SEHNR, FQNEAQ (reference sequence). The CDR3 loop is CASSLGSTRWYNEQFF. CDR3 in DNA: TGTGCCAGCAGCTTAGGATCTACTCGCTGGTACAATGAGCAGTTCTTC.

This chain uses TRBV20-1 with TRBJ2-3; D remains ambiguous. Germline V lookup: CDR1 DFQATT, CDR2 SNEGSKA (reference sequence). The CDR3 contains 9 residues. In DNA, the CDR3 is TGCGTTATCCCCTATACGCAGTATTTT. Its protein is CVIPYTQYF.

The CDR3 DNA is TGCAGTGCTAGACGATCTAGCGGGGGGACCGGGGAGCTGTTTTTT. Its translation is CSARRSSGGTGELFF. The chain uses TRBV20-1 and TRBJ2-2; 11 nucleotides align to TRBD2. The CDR3 is made up of 15 amino acids. CDR1 is DFQATT, CDR2 SNEGSKA, per germline (reference sequence). The V and J ends lost 2 bases and 5 bases, in that order; junction bases with no gene match: 4.

This clonotype has at least ten counts. The CDR3 nucleotides read TGTGCCAGCAGTCCGGGACTAGCGGACCTCCGGGGTGAGCAGTTCTTC. Its translation is CASSPGLADLRGEQFF. V gene TRBV12-3 or TRBV12-4 combines with J gene TRBJ2-1, with 11 bases lining up with TRBD2. V lost 5 bases and J lost 9; bases outside the gene matches: 12. This CDR3 has 16 amino acids.

This clonotype turned up a few times. This chain uses TRBV20-1 with TRBJ2-7, with 7 bases matching TRBD2. Germline CDR1 DFQATT, CDR2 SNEGSKA (reference sequence). This CDR3 has 14 residues. Germline trimming cut 3 bases from V and 0 bases from J; bases unmatched to any gene: 5. In DNA form, the CDR3 reads TGCAGTGCTAGTCGGCTAGCGGTCTCCTACGAGCAGTACTTC. This translates into CSASRLAVSYEQYF.

This clonotype was counted a few times. V is TRBV4-3 and J is TRBJ2-3; tentatively, D is TRBD2 (7 bases). V was clipped by 0 bases and J by 5 bases, with 15 bases between them. Germline V gene lookup returns CDR1 LGHNA and CDR2 YSLEER. The CDR3 is 16 amino acids. The CDR3 nucleotides read TGCGCCAGCAGCCAAGACCTCGGGGGGCGGGTAGATACGCAGTATTTT. It specifies CASSQDLGGRVDTQYF.

The table lists this clonotype with a few counts. The rearrangement links TRBV15 to TRBJ2-1; TRBD2 matches 13 bases. This CDR3 is 17 amino acids long. Germline values: CDR1 LNHNV, CDR2 YYDKDF (reference sequence). Losses at the gene ends were 3 bases for V and 10 bases for J; bases not matched to a gene: 12. The CDR3 region has the DNA TGTGCCACCAGCAGGAGACTAGCGGGAGGAATATCCGCAGAGCAGTTCTTC. The encoded protein is CATSRRLAGGISAEQFF.

V gene TRBV12-3 or TRBV12-4 combines with J gene TRBJ2-2; D assignment may be TRBD1 or TRBD2 (6 bases each). The length of the CDR3 is 15 residues. V gave up 4 bases and J gave up 7 bases, with 16 bases separating them. In DNA, the CDR3 is TGTGCCAGCAGTTCTCACGGGAGCAGGGGCGGGGAGCTGTTTTTT. Protein: CASSSHGSRGGELFF.

This chain connects TRBV27 to TRBJ2-2, with D unclear. This CDR3 spans 13 amino acids. From germline, CDR1 is MNHEY and CDR2 SMNVEV (reference sequence). V was cut by 6 bases and J by 7 bases, with 12 bases left in between. Written as DNA, the CDR3 is TGTGCCAGCAGCCCTAACTGGGGCGGGGAGCTGTTTTTT. This codes for CASSPNWGGELFF.

The V and J genes are TRBV15 and TRBJ2-3; 8 positions agree with TRBD2. This CDR3 has 16 residues. The V and J ends lost 4 bases and 3 bases, in that order; junction bases with no gene match: 9. Germline CDR1 and CDR2: LNHNV and YYDKDF (reference sequence). The CDR3, as DNA: TGTGCCACCAGCACACTACTAGCGGAGGTGACAGATACGCAGTATTTT. Encoded protein: CATSTLLAEVTDTQYF. The full variable domain, in which reference TRBV15 and TRBJ2-3 provide the parts outside the CDR3, is DAMVIQNPRYQVTQFGKPVTLSCSQTLNHNVMYWYQQKSSQAPKLLFHYYDKDFNNEADTPDNFQSRRPNTSFCFLDIRSPGLGDTAMYLCATSTLLAEVTDTQYFGPGTRLTVL.

This clonotype was detected only a few times. The genes are TRBV12-3 or TRBV12-4 and TRBJ2-7; 9 bases are shared with TRBD2. V trimming: 6 bases; J trimming: 8 bases; junction bases outside the gene matches: 17. This CDR3 has 16 amino acids. The CDR3 spells CASSYPLTSGTYQQYF. For the CDR3, the DNA is TGTGCCAGCAGCTATCCCCTGACTAGCGGTACCTATCAGCAGTACTTC.

This clonotype has at least ten counts. The V call is TRBV19, the J call TRBJ2-2; D not resolved. Germline assignment: CDR1 LNHDA and CDR2 SQIVND (reference sequence). The CDR3 covers 13 residues. V shed 2 bases and J shed 0 bases, with 1 base lying between them. The CDR3 DNA is TGTGCCAGTAGTATAACGAACACCGGGGAGCTGTTTTTT. This sequence encodes CASSITNTGELFF.

This clonotype was seen only a few times. The chain recombines TRBV7-2 with TRBJ1-2; 7 nucleotides match TRBD1. This CDR3 is built from 15 residues. Germline V gene sequence: CDR1 SGHTA, CDR2 FQGNSA. After removal of 2 bases from V and 3 bases from J, the junction contained 6 bases not matched to a gene. CDR3 residues: CASSLRAGGDYGYTF. CDR3 bases: TGTGCCAGCAGCTTACGGGCAGGGGGAGACTATGGCTACACCTTC.